A single sample gave rise to the 21 T cell receptor beta chains below, sequenced in a study of beta chain features in type 1 diabetes. Of the isolated RNA, all was reverse transcribed, and so the sequenced material was expressed TCRB transcripts. Sequencing was performed with immunoSEQ multiplex PCR; in TCRdb, only in-frame clones are kept and a portion is missing. The sample includes some 150,000 clones, about a tenth seen only once; the top ten take 0.55% to 0.75%. Sequencing was done on a sample of central memory CD4+ T cells from blood. These receptors came from a woman in her forties in good health.

This clone was found a few times. For the CDR3, the DNA is TGTGCCAGCAGCGGGGGGGCTGGAAACACCATATATTTT. Its protein product is CASSGGAGNTIYF. The rearrangement joins TRBV9 to TRBJ1-3, with D possibly TRBD1 on 5 matching bases. In germline, CDR1 is SGDLS, CDR2 YYNGEE. Trimming cost V 3 bases and J 2 bases, with 6 bases left between them. The CDR3 is 13 amino acids.

The chain uses TRBV6-5 and TRBJ1-6; the match to TRBD1 covers 7 bases. With V trimmed by 2 bases and J by 10 bases, 11 bases remained unmatched. Germline CDR1 reads MNHEY; CDR2 reads SVGAGI. This CDR3 comprises 16 residues. CDR3 DNA: TGTGCCAGCAGTTACGGGGGCAGGGGGGTTGGATCACCCCTCCACTTT. Protein sequence: CASSYGGRGVGSPLHF.

V is TRBV10-3 and J is TRBJ2-1; 7 bases line up with TRBD2. The CDR3 contains 15 residues. Per germline, CDR1 ENHRY and CDR2 SYGVKD. Trimming took 5 bases from V and 9 from J; bases not matched to a gene: 13. The CDR3 bases are TGTGCCATCAGTCCTCCGACGGGGGGTTCCAGTGAGCAGTTCTTC. It translates to CAISPPTGGSSEQFF.

This chain connects TRBV19 to TRBJ2-1, with TRBD1 as a possible D gene (5 bases). The CDR3 length is 13 residues. Trimming cost V 3 bases and J 5 bases, with 8 bases left between them. Germline V gene lookup returns CDR1 LNHDA and CDR2 SQIVND (reference sequence). The CDR3, as DNA: TGTGCCAGTAGTATTGGCAGGGACAATGAGCAGTTCTTC. This translates into CASSIGRDNEQFF. Using reference TRBV19 and TRBJ2-1 for the parts outside the CDR3, the full variable domain is DGGITQSPKYLFRKEGQNVTLSCEQNLNHDAMYWYRQDPGQGLRLIYYSQIVNDFQKGDIAEGYSVSREKKESFPLTVTSAQKNPTAFYLCASSIGRDNEQFFGPGTRLTVL.

The chain links TRBV6-5 to TRBJ1-2; TRBD1 is a possible D gene (6 bases). The germline V gene encodes CDR1 MNHEY and CDR2 SVGAGI. The CDR3 is made up of 15 amino acids. V lost 6 bases and J 8 bases, leaving 22 bases between the germline ends. The CDR3 spells CASSPPGQVGSGYTF. CDR3 nucleotide sequence: TGTGCCAGCAGCCCCCCGGGACAAGTCGGTTCGGGCTACACCTTC.

This clone was seen only a few times. This chain connects TRBV5-4 to TRBJ2-2; maybe TRBD2 (6 bases). This CDR3 spans 17 amino acids. The V and J ends lost 0 bases and 2 bases respectively, with 14 bases between them. CDR1 is SGHNT and CDR2 is YYREEE in the germline V gene (reference sequence). The CDR3, as DNA: TGTGCCAGCAGCTTGGATGGGCGGGGAGACAACACCGGGGAGCTGTTTTTT. It is translated as CASSLDGRGDNTGELFF.

The chain couples TRBV19 to TRBJ1-5; D is possibly TRBD1 (6 bases). CDR3 size: 13 residues. V lost 9 bases and J 3 bases, leaving 12 bases between the germline ends. CDR1 LNHDA and CDR2 SQIVND come from the germline V gene (reference sequence). The CDR3 loop is CASRTDYNQPQHF. The CDR3 bases are TGTGCCAGCAGGACAGACTACAATCAGCCCCAGCATTTT. Based on the CDR3 plus reference TRBV19 and TRBJ1-5, the full variable domain is DGGITQSPKYLFRKEGQNVTLSCEQNLNHDAMYWYRQDPGQGLRLIYYSQIVNDFQKGDIAEGYSVSREKKESFPLTVTSAQKNPTAFYLCASRTDYNQPQHFGDGTRLSIL.

This clone was detected a few times. The chain uses TRBV5-6 and TRBJ2-3; 11 bases are shared with TRBD2. The germline V gene has CDR1 SGHDT and CDR2 YYEEEE. With V trimmed by 0 bases and J by 11 bases, 8 bases remained unmatched. The CDR3 loop spans 15 amino acids. The CDR3 loop reads CASSLGSGGALRQYF. CDR3 nucleotides: TGTGCCAGCAGCTTGGGTAGCGGGGGGGCCTTGCGGCAGTATTTT.

There are a few counts of this clone. This sequence joins TRBV5-1 and TRBJ2-5; possible D gene TRBD2, 5 bases. In germline, CDR1 is SGHRS, CDR2 YFSETQ. Trimming took 2 bases from V and 4 from J, leaving 9 bases between them. The CDR3 sequence is 13 residues long. The CDR3 sequence is CASSFGIGETQYF. DNA for the CDR3: TGCGCCAGCAGCTTCGGGATTGGAGAGACCCAGTACTTC.

This chain uses TRBV29-1 with TRBJ2-4, with 9 bases identical to TRBD1. Trimming cost V 1 base and J 6 bases; bases outside gene matches: 10. This CDR3 region has 16 residues. Germline V gene sequence: CDR1 SQVTM, CDR2 ANQGSEA. The CDR3 spells CSVEVDRGDWGNIQYF. The CDR3 coding sequence is TGCAGCGTTGAAGTTGACAGGGGGGATTGGGGAAACATTCAGTACTTC.

This clone was counted only a few times. This chain uses TRBV29-1 with TRBJ1-1; a possible D gene is TRBD1 (5 bases). Germline V gene sequence: CDR1 SQVTM, CDR2 ANQGSEA. This CDR3 comprises 16 residues. V gave up 6 bases and J gave up 11 bases, with 31 bases separating them. CDR3 nucleotides: TGCAGCGTGGACCCCAGGGTCAGAGTGGGGTGGCTTGACGCTTTCTTT. Translating gives CSVDPRVRVGWLDAFF.

In this sample, this clone turned up a few times. This rearrangement joins TRBV6-5 to TRBJ1-1; D might be TRBD1 (5 bases). The CDR3 loop spans 13 amino acids. Germline CDR1 MNHEY, CDR2 SVGAGI. Trimming took off 5 bases at V and 6 bases at J, with 13 bases between the two ends. The CDR3 region is CASSSRVDAEAFF. DNA for the CDR3: TGTGCCAGCAGTAGCAGGGTTGACGCTGAAGCTTTCTTT.

CDR3 coding DNA: TGCAGCGCCGCGGATGTCGACAATCAGCCCCAGCATTTT. It codes for CSAADVDNQPQHF. V usage is TRBV29-1 and J usage is TRBJ1-5; D unclear. Germline values: CDR1 SQVTM, CDR2 ANQGSEA. Trimming removed 7 bases at V and 3 bases at J, with 13 bases between. There are 13 residues in the CDR3.

The rearrangement joins TRBV11-2 to TRBJ2-2; the match to TRBD1 covers 7 bases. The germline gives CDR1 SGHAT, CDR2 FQNNGV. V gave up 5 bases and J gave up 7 bases; unmatched junction bases: 1. This CDR3 has 12 residues. The CDR3 reads CASSRGLGELFF. Written as DNA, the CDR3 is TGTGCCAGCAGCAGGGGGCTCGGGGAGCTGTTTTTT.

As to this clone: Because the CDR3 is missing its conserved closing phenylalanine or tryptophan, this is likely a read error. Because the CDR3's place on the DNA is in doubt, the DNA is left out and the CDR3 is given as listed by TCRdb. The chain joins TRBV7-6 to TRBJ2-7; the DNA was not compared with TRBD2, the D call given in the table. Germline lookup yields CDR1 SGHVS and CDR2 FNYEAQ. The CDR3 comprises 11 residues, both ends counted. Here the CDR3 reads CASSQDKGTLP.

V is TRBV5-6 and J is TRBJ1-2; 9 positions agree with TRBD1. Germline V gives CDR1 SGHDT, CDR2 YYEEEE. V shed 4 bases and J 7 bases; nucleotides not matched to a gene: 5. CDR3 length equals 13 residues. The CDR3 nucleotides are TGTGCCAGCAGCGCCACAGGGGGCGGTGGCTACACCTTC. Its protein product is CASSATGGGGYTF.

The chain is built from TRBV5-1 and TRBJ1-4; no definite D call. Germline assignment: CDR1 SGHRS and CDR2 YFSETQ. Trimming removed 3 bases from V and 0 bases from J, with 9 bases in between. This CDR3 is built from 15 residues. The CDR3 spells CASSSFLATNEKLFF. The CDR3 coding sequence is TGCGCCAGCAGCTCCTTCCTAGCAACTAATGAAAAACTGTTTTTT.

The rearrangement uses TRBV6-5 and TRBJ2-1, with 8 bases that match TRBD2. Losses at the gene ends were 6 bases for V and 9 bases for J; bases not matched to a gene: 10. CDR3 size: 14 residues. Germline V gene data show CDR1 as MNHEY and CDR2 as SVGAGI. The CDR3 protein is CASRLAANLREQFF. CDR3 nucleotide sequence: TGTGCCAGCAGACTAGCGGCGAACTTGCGTGAGCAGTTCTTC.

There are many counts of this clone. V and J are TRBV5-1 and TRBJ1-3; D uncertain. This CDR3 spans 16 amino acids. V lost 4 bases to trimming and J lost 0 bases, with 14 bases between them. In germline, CDR1 is SGHRS, CDR2 YFSETQ. CDR3 residues: CASSLNEVGSGNTIYF. The CDR3 DNA sequence: TGCGCCAGCAGCCTTAACGAGGTGGGCTCTGGAAACACCATATATTTT.

This clone was recorded many times. J is TRBJ2-7 and V is TRBV18; the match to TRBD1 covers 7 bases. Per germline, CDR1 KGHSH and CDR2 LQKENI. This CDR3 spans 13 amino acids. J gave up 6 bases and V 6 bases, and 8 bases lay outside the gene matches. The CDR3 reads CASSPGQVTEQYF. The CDR3 bases are TGTGCCAGCTCCCCAGGACAGGTAACCGAGCAGTACTTC.

This clone was seen more than once but under ten times. The chain links TRBV4-2 to TRBJ2-2, with 7 bases fitting TRBD1. This CDR3 comprises 17 residues. The V gene end was trimmed by 0 bases and the J gene end by 0 bases; junction bases not matched to a gene: 4. The germline CDR1 and CDR2 sequences are LGHNA and YNFKEQ. This CDR3 is CASSQDQGGSNTGELFF. CDR3 DNA: TGTGCCAGCAGCCAAGATCAAGGGGGCTCGAACACCGGGGAGCTGTTTTTT.